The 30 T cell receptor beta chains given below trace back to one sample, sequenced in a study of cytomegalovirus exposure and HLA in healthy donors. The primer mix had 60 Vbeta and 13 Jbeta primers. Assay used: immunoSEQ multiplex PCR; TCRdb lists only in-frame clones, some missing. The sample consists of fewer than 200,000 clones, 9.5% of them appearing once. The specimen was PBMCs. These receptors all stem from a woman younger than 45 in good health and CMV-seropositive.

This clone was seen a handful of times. The CDR3 DNA is TGTGCCTGGAGAAGGGGATGGGGCACTGAAGCTTTCTTT. Its translation is CAWRRGWGTEAFF. The chain combines TRBV30 with TRBJ1-1, with TRBD1 as a possible D gene (5 bases). CDR3 length equals 13 residues. V was clipped by 3 bases and J by 4 bases, with 12 bases between them. Germline V CDR1 and CDR2: GTSNPN, SVGIG (reference sequence).

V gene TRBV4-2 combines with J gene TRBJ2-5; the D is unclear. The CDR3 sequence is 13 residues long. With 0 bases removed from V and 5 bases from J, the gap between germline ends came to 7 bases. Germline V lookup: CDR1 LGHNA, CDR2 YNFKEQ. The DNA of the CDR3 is TGTGCCAGCAGCCAAGAAGTAGCCGAGACCCAGTACTTC. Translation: CASSQEVAETQYF.

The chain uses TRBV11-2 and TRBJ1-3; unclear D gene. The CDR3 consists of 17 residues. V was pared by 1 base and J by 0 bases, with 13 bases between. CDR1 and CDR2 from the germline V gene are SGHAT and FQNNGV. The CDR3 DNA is TGTGCCAGCAGCTTAGGGAGGCGAACAATCTCTGGAAACACCATATATTTT. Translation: CASSLGRRTISGNTIYF. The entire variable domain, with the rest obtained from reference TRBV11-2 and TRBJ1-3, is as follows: EAGVAQSPRYKIIEKRQSVAFWCNPISGHATLYWYQQILGQGPKLLIQFQNNGVVDDSQLPKDRFSAERLKGVDSTLKIQPAKLEDSAVYLCASSLGRRTISGNTIYFGEGSWLTVV.

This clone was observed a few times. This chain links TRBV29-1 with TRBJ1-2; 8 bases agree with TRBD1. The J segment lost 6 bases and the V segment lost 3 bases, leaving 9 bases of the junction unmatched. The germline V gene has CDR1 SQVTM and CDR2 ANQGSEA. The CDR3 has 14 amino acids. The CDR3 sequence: CSVDPPTGGNGYTF. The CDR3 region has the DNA TGCAGCGTTGATCCTCCTACAGGGGGAAATGGCTACACCTTC.

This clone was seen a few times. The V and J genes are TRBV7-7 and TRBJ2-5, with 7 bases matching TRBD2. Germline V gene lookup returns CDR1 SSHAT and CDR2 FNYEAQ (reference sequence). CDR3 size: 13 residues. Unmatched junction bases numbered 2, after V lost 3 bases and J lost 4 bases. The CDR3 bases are TGTGCCAGCAGCTTGTGGGGGGGAGAGACCCAGTACTTC. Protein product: CASSLWGGETQYF. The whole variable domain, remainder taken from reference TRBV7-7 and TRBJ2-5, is GAGVSQSPRYKVTKRGQDVTLRCDPISSHATLYWYQQALGQGPEFLTYFNYEAQPDKSGLPSDRFSAERPEGSISTLTIQRTEQRDSAMYRCASSLWGGETQYFGPGTRLLVL.

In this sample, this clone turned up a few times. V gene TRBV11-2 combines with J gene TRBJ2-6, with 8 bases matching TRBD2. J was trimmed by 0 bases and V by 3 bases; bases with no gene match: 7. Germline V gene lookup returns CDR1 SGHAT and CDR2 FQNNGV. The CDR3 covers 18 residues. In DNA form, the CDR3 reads TGTGCCAGCAGCTTGTTCTCCGGGACTAGCTCTGGGGCCAACGTCCTGACTTTC. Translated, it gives CASSLFSGTSSGANVLTF.

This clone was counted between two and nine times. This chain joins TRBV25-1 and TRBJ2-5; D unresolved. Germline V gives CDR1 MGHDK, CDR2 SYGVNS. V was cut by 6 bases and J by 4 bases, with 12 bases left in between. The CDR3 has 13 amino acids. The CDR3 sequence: CASSLFGGETQYF. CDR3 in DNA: TGTGCCAGCAGCCTTTTTGGCGGAGAGACCCAGTACTTC.

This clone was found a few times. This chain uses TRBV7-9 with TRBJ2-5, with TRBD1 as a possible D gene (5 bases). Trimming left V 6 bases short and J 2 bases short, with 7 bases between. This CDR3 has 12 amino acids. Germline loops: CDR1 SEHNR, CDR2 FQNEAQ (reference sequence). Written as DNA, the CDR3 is TGTGCCAGCAGAGGGGTTCAAGAGACCCAGTACTTC. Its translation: CASRGVQETQYF.

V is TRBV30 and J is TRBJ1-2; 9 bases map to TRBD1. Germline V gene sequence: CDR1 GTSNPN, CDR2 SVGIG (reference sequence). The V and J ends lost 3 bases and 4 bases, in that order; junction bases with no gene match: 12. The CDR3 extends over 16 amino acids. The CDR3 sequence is CAWRGQGENGFYGYTF. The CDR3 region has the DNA TGTGCCTGGAGGGGACAGGGAGAAAACGGCTTCTATGGCTACACCTTC.

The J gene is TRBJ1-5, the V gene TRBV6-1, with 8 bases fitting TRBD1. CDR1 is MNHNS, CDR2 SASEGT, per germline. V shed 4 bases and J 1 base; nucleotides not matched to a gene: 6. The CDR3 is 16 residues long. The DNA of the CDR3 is TGTGCCAGCAGTGCCCTTAACAGGGGGAGCAATCAGCCCCAGCATTTT. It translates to CASSALNRGSNQPQHF.

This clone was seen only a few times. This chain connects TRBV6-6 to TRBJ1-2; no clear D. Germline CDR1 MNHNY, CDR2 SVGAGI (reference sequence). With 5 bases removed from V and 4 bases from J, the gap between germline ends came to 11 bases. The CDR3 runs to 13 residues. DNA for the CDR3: TGTGCCAGCAGTCCCCCGGGGTTCTATGGCTACACCTTC. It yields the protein CASSPPGFYGYTF.

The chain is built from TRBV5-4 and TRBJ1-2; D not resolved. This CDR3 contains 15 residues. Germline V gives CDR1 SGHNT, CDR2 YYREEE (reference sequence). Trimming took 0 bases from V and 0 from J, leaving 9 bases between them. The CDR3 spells CASSLDTTTNYGYTF. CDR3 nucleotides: TGTGCCAGCAGCTTGGACACCACGACTAACTATGGCTACACCTTC.

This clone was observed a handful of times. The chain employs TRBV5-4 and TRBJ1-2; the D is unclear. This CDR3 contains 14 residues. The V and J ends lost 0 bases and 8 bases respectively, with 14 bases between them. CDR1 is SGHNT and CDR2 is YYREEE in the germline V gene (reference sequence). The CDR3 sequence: CASSLDTRAGGYTF. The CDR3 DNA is TGTGCCAGCAGCTTGGACACCCGAGCGGGCGGCTACACCTTC.

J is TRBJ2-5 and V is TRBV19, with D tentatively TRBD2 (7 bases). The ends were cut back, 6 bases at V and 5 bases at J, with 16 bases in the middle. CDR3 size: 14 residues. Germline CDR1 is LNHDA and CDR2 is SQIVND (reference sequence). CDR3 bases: TGTGCCAGTAGCAGAGCCGGGGGGCAGGAGACCCAGTACTTC. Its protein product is CASSRAGGQETQYF.

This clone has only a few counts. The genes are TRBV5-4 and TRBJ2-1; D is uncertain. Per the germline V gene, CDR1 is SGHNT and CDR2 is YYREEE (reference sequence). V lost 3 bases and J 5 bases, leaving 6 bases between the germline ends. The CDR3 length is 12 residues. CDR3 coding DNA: TGTGCCAGCAGCTGGCCGAACAATGAGCAGTTCTTC. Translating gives CASSWPNNEQFF.

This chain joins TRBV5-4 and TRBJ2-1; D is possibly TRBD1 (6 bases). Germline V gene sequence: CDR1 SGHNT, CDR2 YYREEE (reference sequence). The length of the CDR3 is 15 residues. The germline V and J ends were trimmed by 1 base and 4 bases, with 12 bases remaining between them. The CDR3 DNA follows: TGTGCCAGCAGCTTGCCGACCACAGGGTACAATGAGCAGTTCTTC. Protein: CASSLPTTGYNEQFF.

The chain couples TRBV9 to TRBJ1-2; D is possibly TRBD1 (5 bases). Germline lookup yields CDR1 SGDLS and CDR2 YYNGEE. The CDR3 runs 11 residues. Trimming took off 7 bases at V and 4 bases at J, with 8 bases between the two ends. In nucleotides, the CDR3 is TGTGCCAGCCAGGGCTCCTATGGCTACACCTTC. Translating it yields CASQGSYGYTF.

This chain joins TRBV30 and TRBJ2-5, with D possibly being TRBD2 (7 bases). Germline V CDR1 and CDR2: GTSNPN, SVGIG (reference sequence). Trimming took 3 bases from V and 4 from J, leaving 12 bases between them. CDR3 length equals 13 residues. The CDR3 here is CAWRLRGGETQYF. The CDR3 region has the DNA TGTGCCTGGAGGTTGAGGGGGGGAGAGACCCAGTACTTC.

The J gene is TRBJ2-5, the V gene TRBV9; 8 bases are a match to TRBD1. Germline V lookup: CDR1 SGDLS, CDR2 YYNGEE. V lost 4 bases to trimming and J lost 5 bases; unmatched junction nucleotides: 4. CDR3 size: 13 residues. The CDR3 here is CASSLGTGETQYF. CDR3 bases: TGTGCCAGCAGCTTAGGGACAGGCGAGACCCAGTACTTC.

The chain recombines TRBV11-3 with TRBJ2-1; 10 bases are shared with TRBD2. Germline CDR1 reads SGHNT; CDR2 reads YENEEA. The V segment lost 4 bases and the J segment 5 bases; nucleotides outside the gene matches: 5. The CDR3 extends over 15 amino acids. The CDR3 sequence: CASSYLAGDDNEQFF. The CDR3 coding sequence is TGTGCCAGCAGCTACCTAGCGGGAGACGACAATGAGCAGTTCTTC.

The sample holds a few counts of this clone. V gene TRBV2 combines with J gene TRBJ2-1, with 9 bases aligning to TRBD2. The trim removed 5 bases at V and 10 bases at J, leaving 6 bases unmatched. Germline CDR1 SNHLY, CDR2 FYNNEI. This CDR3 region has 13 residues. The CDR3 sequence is CASSFSSGMEQFF. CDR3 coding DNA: TGTGCCAGCAGTTTCTCTAGCGGGATGGAGCAGTTCTTC.

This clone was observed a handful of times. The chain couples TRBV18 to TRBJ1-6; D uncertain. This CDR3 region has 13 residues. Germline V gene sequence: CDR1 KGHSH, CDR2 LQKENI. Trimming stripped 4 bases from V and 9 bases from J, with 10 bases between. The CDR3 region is CASSLEESSPLHF. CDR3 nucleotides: TGTGCCAGCTCACTAGAGGAAAGTTCACCCCTCCACTTT.

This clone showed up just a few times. For the CDR3, the DNA is TGTGCCAGCACAGAACAGGGGGGCGGTGAAGCTTTCTTT. It translates to CASTEQGGGEAFF. The genes are TRBV2 and TRBJ1-1; 8 bases align to TRBD1. The CDR3 is 13 amino acids. Per germline, CDR1 SNHLY and CDR2 FYNNEI. V shed 7 bases, J shed 7 bases, and the junction held 8 bases outside the gene matches.

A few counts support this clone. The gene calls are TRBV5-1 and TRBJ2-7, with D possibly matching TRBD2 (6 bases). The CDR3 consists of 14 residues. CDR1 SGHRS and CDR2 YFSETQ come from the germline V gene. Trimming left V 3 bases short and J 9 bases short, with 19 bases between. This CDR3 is CASSSNHGGNAQYF. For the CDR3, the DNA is TGCGCCAGCAGCTCGAACCACGGGGGTAACGCGCAGTACTTC.

Here the CDR3 reads CASSVADPGRGGYTF. CDR3 coding DNA: TGTGCCAGCAGCGTAGCGGATCCAGGGAGGGGTGGCTACACCTTC. The chain employs TRBV9 and TRBJ1-2, with a tentative D call TRBD1 (5 bases). This CDR3 has 15 amino acids. Trimming took 0 bases from V and 7 from J, leaving 16 bases between them. Looked up from germline, CDR1 is SGDLS and CDR2 is YYNGEE. The whole variable domain, remainder taken from reference TRBV9 and TRBJ1-2, is DSGVTQTPKHLITATGQRVTLRCSPRSGDLSVYWYQQSLDQGLQFLIQYYNGEERAKGNILERFSAQQFPDLHSELNLSSLELGDSALYFCASSVADPGRGGYTFGSGTRLTVV.

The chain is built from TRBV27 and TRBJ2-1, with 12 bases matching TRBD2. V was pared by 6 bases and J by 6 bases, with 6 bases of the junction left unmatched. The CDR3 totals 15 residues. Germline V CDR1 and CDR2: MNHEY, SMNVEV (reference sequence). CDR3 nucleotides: TGTGCCAGCAGCCCAGGACTAGCGGGAAGCAATGAGCAGTTCTTC. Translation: CASSPGLAGSNEQFF.

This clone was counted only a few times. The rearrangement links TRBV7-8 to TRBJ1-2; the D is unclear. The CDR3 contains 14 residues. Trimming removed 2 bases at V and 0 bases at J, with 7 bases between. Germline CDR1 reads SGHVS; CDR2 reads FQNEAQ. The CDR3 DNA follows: TGTGCCAGCAGCTTAAGGCGGGCTAACTATGGCTACACCTTC. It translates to CASSLRRANYGYTF.

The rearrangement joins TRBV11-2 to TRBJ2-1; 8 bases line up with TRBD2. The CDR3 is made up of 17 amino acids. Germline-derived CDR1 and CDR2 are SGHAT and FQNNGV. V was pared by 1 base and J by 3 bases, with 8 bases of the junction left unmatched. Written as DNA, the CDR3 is TGTGCCAGCAGCTTAGGCGGGAGCGGGAGTTTCTACAATGAGCAGTTCTTC. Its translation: CASSLGGSGSFYNEQFF.

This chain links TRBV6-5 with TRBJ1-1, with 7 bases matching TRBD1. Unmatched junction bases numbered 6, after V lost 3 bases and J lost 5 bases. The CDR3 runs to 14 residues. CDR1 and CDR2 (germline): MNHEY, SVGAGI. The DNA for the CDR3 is TGTGCCAGCAGTTATGGCAGGGGGTCTACTGAAGCTTTCTTT. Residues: CASSYGRGSTEAFF.

The CDR3 coding sequence is TGTGCCAGCTGCCTGGCGGGAGGGGCCGGGGAGCTGTTTTTT. Translated, it gives CASCLAGGAGELFF. The chain joins TRBV9 to TRBJ2-2, with TRBD2 identical over 9 bases. CDR3 size: 14 residues. The junction had 7 bases not matched to a gene; V was cut back by 7 bases and J by 6 bases. The V gene's germline CDR1 is SGDLS and CDR2 YYNGEE.